These T cell receptor beta chains were read from a single sample in a study of OX40 agonist ivuxolimab in advanced cancers. Data came from immunoSEQ multiplex PCR; TCRdb stores just in-frame clones and leaves some out. The data show about 78,000 clones, almost 95% seen once. This specimen consisted of CD4+ or CD8+ T cells sorted from blood, obtained in a trial of the OX40 agonist ivuxolimab. Receptor source: an adult with an advanced solid tumor such as melanoma, head and neck, liver or kidney cancer. CDR3s leave out the opening cysteine and the closing phenylalanine or tryptophan. The order of the fields is V gene, J gene, CDR3 protein.

V gene: TRBV10-3; J gene: TRBJ2-2; CDR3 protein: AISDRQTSLGAAGELF
V gene: TRBV30; J gene: TRBJ2-1; CDR3 protein: AWSVQRTSGIGTYNEQF
V gene: TRBV6-6; J gene: TRBJ2-1; CDR3 protein: ASSLTGRGNEQF
V gene: TRBV5-1; J gene: TRBJ1-1; CDR3 protein: ASSPFGGMNTEAF
V gene: TRBV5-1; J gene: TRBJ1-2; CDR3 protein: ASSLNEGGRDGYT
V gene: TRBV10-1; J gene: TRBJ1-1; CDR3 protein: ASSASRGTEAF
V gene: TRBV18; J gene: TRBJ2-7; CDR3 protein: ASSAQTGGTYEQY
V gene: TRBV6-6; J gene: TRBJ2-3; CDR3 protein: ASSPPDWDTQY
V gene: TRBV6-1; J gene: TRBJ1-2; CDR3 protein: ASSPTANYGYT
V gene: TRBV7-8; J gene: TRBJ2-1; CDR3 protein: ASSSKGREQF
V gene: TRBV7-9; J gene: TRBJ2-7; CDR3 protein: ASSARSGGPSYEQY
V gene: TRBV28; J gene: TRBJ2-3; CDR3 protein: ASSLWGLGDRSTDTQY
V gene: TRBV6-6; J gene: TRBJ2-5; CDR3 protein: ASSSGVGETQY
V gene: TRBV5-4; J gene: TRBJ2-3; CDR3 protein: ASSLHGSTDTQY
V gene: TRBV4-2; J gene: TRBJ2-2; CDR3 protein: ASREWGGNTGELF
V gene: TRBV7-2; J gene: TRBJ1-1; CDR3 protein: ASSPGGQRYTEAF
V gene: TRBV2; J gene: TRBJ2-3; CDR3 protein: ASNQGDNTDTQY
V gene: TRBV13; J gene: TRBJ2-3; CDR3 protein: ASSLEGQGADTQY
V gene: TRBV5-1; J gene: TRBJ2-2; CDR3 protein: ASSSDRAHANTGELF
V gene: TRBV6-4; J gene: TRBJ1-1; CDR3 protein: ASTQLRDPNTEAF
V gene: TRBV7-6; J gene: TRBJ2-2; CDR3 protein: ASSFRTGELF
V gene: TRBV19; J gene: TRBJ2-1; CDR3 protein: ASSMSRSYNEQF